One and the same sample provided the 27 T cell receptor beta chains below, sequenced in a study of neurological immune-mediated disorders. MiXCR, run by TCRdb on the 5' RACE reads, gives a single entry per CDR3 protein. The sample has 50,000 or so distinct CDR3 sequences, more than 3% seen once; the top ten hold 7.1%. The sequencing input was PBMCs. These receptors were collected from a woman in her sixties with multiple sclerosis.

This clonotype was observed at least ten times. The chain couples TRBV5-1 to TRBJ1-5; 8 bases are a match to TRBD1. This CDR3 contains 14 residues. Looked up from germline, CDR1 is SGHRS and CDR2 is YFSETQ. With 1 base clipped from V and 7 bases from J, the junction kept 4 bases outside the gene matches. For the CDR3, the DNA is TGCGCCAGCAGCTTGTCAGGGGGCGCGCAGCCCCAGCATTTT. Translated, it gives CASSLSGGAQPQHF.

This clonotype was seen at least ten times. The chain is built from TRBV7-2 and TRBJ1-2; D not certain. Looked up from germline, CDR1 is SGHTA and CDR2 is FQGNSA. This CDR3 has 14 amino acids. V lost 0 bases to trimming and J lost 3 bases, with 8 bases between them. In DNA form, the CDR3 reads TGTGCCAGCAGCTTAGCGGAGTGGGACTATGGCTACACCTTC. Translation gives CASSLAEWDYGYTF.

This clonotype occurred many times. V and J are TRBV14 and TRBJ2-7; D might be TRBD1 or TRBD2, each matching 5 bases. Trimming removed 3 bases from V and 3 bases from J, with 12 bases in between. Germline CDR1 reads SGHDN; CDR2 reads FVKESK. The CDR3 sequence is 14 residues long. Here the CDR3 reads CASSQTGTLYEQYF. CDR3 nucleotide sequence: TGTGCCAGCAGCCAGACCGGGACCCTCTACGAGCAGTACTTC.

This clonotype showed up many times. J is TRBJ2-1 and V is TRBV4-1, with 9 bases fitting TRBD2. Germline V lookup: CDR1 MGHRA, CDR2 YSYEKL. The CDR3 contains 14 residues. Germline trimming cut 5 bases from V and 6 bases from J; bases unmatched to any gene: 5. The CDR3 bases are TGCGCCAGCAGCGTTGGACTAGCGCTCAATGAGCAGTTCTTC. Translated, it gives CASSVGLALNEQFF.

This clonotype has ten or more counts. The chain combines TRBV20-1 with TRBJ1-6; D not certain. The V gene lost 3 bases and the J gene lost 10 bases, with 16 bases spanning the gap. Germline V gives CDR1 DFQATT, CDR2 SNEGSKA (reference sequence). This CDR3 comprises 14 residues. The CDR3 spells CSASSNRGGSPLHF. The CDR3 DNA follows: TGCAGTGCTAGCTCAAATCGGGGAGGGTCACCCCTCCACTTT.

This clonotype was seen repeatedly, ten times or more. The genes are TRBV3-1 and TRBJ2-7, with unresolved D. The germline V gene has CDR1 LGHDT and CDR2 YNNKEL (reference sequence). The germline V and J ends were trimmed by 0 bases and 6 bases, with 6 bases remaining between them. CDR3 length: 12 amino acids. Here the CDR3 reads CASSQEGTEQYF. Written as DNA, the CDR3 is TGTGCCAGCAGCCAAGAGGGCACCGAGCAGTACTTC.

This sequence joins TRBV28 and TRBJ2-3; D gene uncertain. V was trimmed by 2 bases and J by 1 base, leaving 10 bases between them. Germline lookup yields CDR1 MDHEN and CDR2 SYDVKM. This CDR3 is 15 amino acids long. In DNA, the CDR3 is TGTGCCAGCAGTTTAACCGCGAGCCGCACAGATACGCAGTATTTT. Its translation: CASSLTASRTDTQYF.

CDR3 DNA sequence: TGTGCCAGCAGTTCGGGGGGAACTGAGCAGTTCTTC. This sequence encodes CASSSGGTEQFF. J is TRBJ2-1 and V is TRBV27; 7 nucleotides align to TRBD2. Trimming removed 4 bases from V and 9 bases from J; junction bases left unmatched: 3. Looked up from germline, CDR1 is MNHEY and CDR2 is SMNVEV (reference sequence). The CDR3 sequence is 12 residues long.

This clonotype was seen repeatedly, ten times or more. The V and J genes are TRBV9 and TRBJ2-6, with D hard to call. Germline CDR1 and CDR2: SGDLS and YYNGEE. The V and J ends lost 0 bases and 0 bases respectively, with 1 base between them. CDR3 length equals 14 residues. In nucleotides, the CDR3 is TGTGCCAGCAGCGTAGCCTCTGGGGCCAACGTCCTGACTTTC. Amino acid sequence: CASSVASGANVLTF. The complete variable domain, with remaining parts taken from reference TRBV9 and TRBJ2-6, reads DSGVTQTPKHLITATGQRVTLRCSPRSGDLSVYWYQQSLDQGLQFLIQYYNGEERAKGNILERFSAQQFPDLHSELNLSSLELGDSALYFCASSVASGANVLTFGAGSRLTVL.

This clonotype appeared many times. The rearrangement joins TRBV5-6 to TRBJ1-5; D is uncertain. CDR1 SGHDT and CDR2 YYEEEE come from the germline V gene. Trimming stripped 2 bases from V and 2 bases from J, with 5 bases between. This CDR3 spans 13 amino acids. The CDR3 loop is CASSFGGNQPQHF. The DNA for the CDR3 is TGTGCCAGCAGCTTTGGGGGCAATCAGCCCCAGCATTTT.

This clonotype has at least ten counts. The chain uses TRBV7-2 and TRBJ1-3, with unresolved D. CDR1 is SGHTA and CDR2 is FQGNSA in the germline V gene. The CDR3 consists of 16 residues. The ends were cut back, 0 bases at V and 2 bases at J, with 11 bases in the middle. The chain's CDR3 is CASSLAGLQAGNTIYF. The DNA for the CDR3 is TGTGCCAGCAGCTTAGCAGGCTTACAAGCTGGAAACACCATATATTTT.

This clonotype was picked up many times. The CDR3 here is CASSSQGTANTGELFF. The CDR3 DNA is TGTGCCAGCAGCTCGCAGGGGACCGCGAACACCGGGGAGCTGTTTTTT. The rearrangement joins TRBV7-9 to TRBJ2-2; a possible D gene is TRBD1 (6 bases). The V end was cut by 4 bases, the J end by 0 bases, with 12 bases between. The CDR3 contains 16 residues. From germline, CDR1 is SEHNR and CDR2 FQNEAQ (reference sequence).

This clonotype was observed many times. The chain joins TRBV2 to TRBJ2-1; a weak D match, TRBD2 (6 bases). The length of the CDR3 is 17 residues. Trimming removed 1 base from V and 7 bases from J, with 20 bases in between. Germline CDR1 and CDR2: SNHLY and FYNNEI. The CDR3 here is CASSEDHGSSARNEQFF. CDR3 in DNA: TGTGCCAGCAGTGAAGATCACGGGAGTTCGGCACGGAATGAGCAGTTCTTC.

The table lists this clonotype with many counts. The rearrangement uses TRBV20-1 and TRBJ2-7; tentative D call: TRBD2 (5 bases). The CDR3 loop spans 13 amino acids. Germline values: CDR1 DFQATT, CDR2 SNEGSKA (reference sequence). V was shortened by 6 bases and J by 6 bases, with 18 bases between the two germline ends. The CDR3 here is CSATRLAEGEQYF. In nucleotides, the CDR3 is TGCAGTGCGACAAGATTGGCCGAGGGCGAGCAGTACTTC.

This clonotype was seen at least ten times. This rearrangement joins TRBV7-2 to TRBJ1-6; D gene uncertain. This CDR3 region has 13 residues. Germline V gives CDR1 SGHTA, CDR2 FQGNSA. The V gene lost 0 bases and the J gene lost 10 bases, with 7 bases spanning the gap. CDR3 nucleotides: TGTGCCAGCAGCTTAGCGGGCCGGTCACCCCTCCACTTT. Its translation is CASSLAGRSPLHF.

This clonotype was seen ten or more times. V is TRBV7-2 and J is TRBJ2-7; TRBD2 aligns across 7 bases. Germline V gene sequence: CDR1 SGHTA, CDR2 FQGNSA. V lost 0 bases, J lost 13 bases, and 12 bases stayed unmatched. The CDR3 runs 14 residues. The CDR3 is CASSLAGGRRGFYF. In DNA form, the CDR3 reads TGTGCCAGCAGCTTAGCGGGAGGGAGACGGGGATTTTACTTC.

In DNA form, the CDR3 reads TGTGCCAGCAGCCCACCGCGAGGGGAGCTGTTTTTT. Protein: CASSPPRGELFF. The J gene is TRBJ2-2, the V gene TRBV7-3, with D unresolved. Germline CDR1 SGHTA, CDR2 FQGTGA. V was trimmed by 5 bases and J by 8 bases, leaving 9 bases between them. The CDR3 spans 12 residues.

At least ten counts were recorded for this clonotype. The V gene is TRBV12-3 or TRBV12-4, the J gene TRBJ2-7, with a possible D match to TRBD1 (6 bases). This CDR3 has 13 amino acids. The V gene lost 6 bases and the J gene lost 7 bases, with 16 bases spanning the gap. CDR3 protein: CASRQGSVGEQYF. For the CDR3, the DNA is TGTGCCAGCAGACAGGGCTCGGTGGGTGAGCAGTACTTC.

This clonotype was seen a few times. This sequence joins TRBV4-1 and TRBJ1-5; D may be TRBD1 (5 bases). Germline V gene lookup returns CDR1 MGHRA and CDR2 YSYEKL. CDR3 size: 15 residues. Trimming stripped 0 bases from V and 7 bases from J, with 13 bases between. The CDR3 DNA sequence: TGCGCCAGCAGCCAAGAAGGTGGGGGTTGGCAGCCCCAGCATTTT. This translates into CASSQEGGGWQPQHF.

The table lists this clonotype with many counts. The chain joins TRBV5-1 to TRBJ2-5; either TRBD1 or TRBD2 may supply D (5 bases each). The V gene's germline CDR1 is SGHRS and CDR2 YFSETQ. V lost 0 bases, J lost 7 bases, and 13 bases lay in between. This CDR3 spans 14 amino acids. The DNA of the CDR3 is TGCGCCAGCAGCTTGGCCGAGGGGCCAGGGACCCAGTACTTC. This encodes CASSLAEGPGTQYF. Filled out from reference TRBV5-1 and TRBJ2-5, the complete variable domain reads KAGVTQTPRYLIKTRGQQVTLSCSPISGHRSVSWYQQTPGQGLQFLFEYFSETQRNKGNFPGRFSGRQFSNSRSEMNVSTLELGDSALYLCASSLAEGPGTQYFGPGTRLLVL.

This clonotype was observed many times. The V gene is TRBV20-1, the J gene TRBJ1-1, with D maybe TRBD1 (5 bases). V shed 3 bases and J shed 0 bases, with 11 bases lying between them. There are 14 residues in the CDR3. Per the germline V gene, CDR1 is DFQATT and CDR2 is SNEGSKA (reference sequence). The CDR3 protein is CSASWAGMNTEAFF. CDR3 nucleotides: TGCAGTGCTAGTTGGGCAGGGATGAACACTGAAGCTTTCTTT.

This clonotype was found many times. The chain is built from TRBV5-1 and TRBJ2-1; weak D call: TRBD2 (5 bases). The V end was cut by 2 bases, the J end by 3 bases, with 12 bases between. The CDR3 spans 15 residues. The germline gives CDR1 SGHRS, CDR2 YFSETQ. The CDR3 spells CASSFPQAGYNEQFF. CDR3 in DNA: TGCGCCAGCAGCTTTCCTCAGGCGGGCTACAATGAGCAGTTCTTC.

In this sample, this clonotype turned up many times. This rearrangement joins TRBV28 to TRBJ2-5; D is unclear. This CDR3 contains 10 residues. V was cut by 6 bases and J by 5 bases, with 4 bases left in between. The germline V gene has CDR1 MDHEN and CDR2 SYDVKM. The CDR3 DNA sequence: TGTGCCAGCAGCAGGGAGACCCAGTACTTC. Translation: CASSRETQYF.

At least ten counts were recorded for this clonotype. CDR3 nucleotides: TGCAGTGCTAGAGATTTAGTAACAGGGATTGGGGAGACCCAGTACTTC. It is translated as CSARDLVTGIGETQYF. This sequence joins TRBV20-1 and TRBJ2-5; D is perhaps TRBD1 (6 bases). Per germline, CDR1 DFQATT and CDR2 SNEGSKA (reference sequence). This CDR3 spans 16 amino acids. V was cut by 0 bases and J by 5 bases, with 19 bases left in between.

Turning to this clonotype: A much larger clone is a single base away; this may be a read error. J is TRBJ2-1 and V is TRBV20-1; the D is unclear. Trimming stripped 2 bases from V and 9 bases from J, with 8 bases between. CDR3 length equals 11 residues. Germline CDR1 reads DFQATT; CDR2 reads SNEGSKA (reference sequence). This chain's CDR3 is CSARQVREQFF. The CDR3 DNA sequence: TGCAGTGCTAGACAGGTTCGTGAGCAGTTCTTC.

This clonotype was recorded at least ten times. J is TRBJ2-7 and V is TRBV5-6, with TRBD1 matching 10 bases. This CDR3 region has 15 residues. Looked up from germline, CDR1 is SGHDT and CDR2 is YYEEEE. V lost 4 bases to trimming and J lost 6 bases; unmatched junction nucleotides: 10. CDR3 nucleotide sequence: TGTGCCAGCAGCCGTACCGGGACAGGGGTAGGCGAGCAGTACTTC. Translation: CASSRTGTGVGEQYF.

This clonotype is labeled medium-sized. The chain employs TRBV20-1 and TRBJ2-2; possible D gene TRBD1, 5 bases. Germline V gives CDR1 DFQATT, CDR2 SNEGSKA (reference sequence). The CDR3 covers 13 residues. The V end lost 3 bases, the J end lost 1 base, and 6 bases lay between the germline ends. The CDR3, as DNA: TGCAGTGCTAGCAGGGAGAACACCGGGGAGCTGTTTTTT. It encodes CSASRENTGELFF.